This TCR beta chain was found in a study of CD4+ T cells in melanoma. Study-wide results and caveats: Diverse differentiation states were reported for melanoma neoantigen-specific CD4+ T cells. A reported correlation linked neoantigen-specific CD4+ T cells to CD8+, macrophage and B cell function.

Remarks on this clone: Its antigen is as yet unknown.

The V gene's germline CDR1 is MNHNY and CDR2 SVGAGI (reference sequence). V gave up 2 bases and J gave up 0 bases, with 12 bases separating them. This CDR3 has 16 amino acids. Assay used: immunoSEQ multiplex PCR; TCRdb lists only in-frame clones, some missing. Among 13,000 or so clones listed, roughly two thirds were seen once. What was sequenced was cells from a culture (not recorded whether cultured in vitro). The rearrangement joins TRBV6-6 to TRBJ2-3, with D possibly being TRBD1 or TRBD2 (6 bases each). The sequence was obtained from a human donor with melanoma. CDR3 region: CASSYGGPTSTDTQYF. The CDR3 DNA reads TGTGCCAGCAGTTACGGGGGGCCAACTAGCACAGATACGCAGTATTTT.